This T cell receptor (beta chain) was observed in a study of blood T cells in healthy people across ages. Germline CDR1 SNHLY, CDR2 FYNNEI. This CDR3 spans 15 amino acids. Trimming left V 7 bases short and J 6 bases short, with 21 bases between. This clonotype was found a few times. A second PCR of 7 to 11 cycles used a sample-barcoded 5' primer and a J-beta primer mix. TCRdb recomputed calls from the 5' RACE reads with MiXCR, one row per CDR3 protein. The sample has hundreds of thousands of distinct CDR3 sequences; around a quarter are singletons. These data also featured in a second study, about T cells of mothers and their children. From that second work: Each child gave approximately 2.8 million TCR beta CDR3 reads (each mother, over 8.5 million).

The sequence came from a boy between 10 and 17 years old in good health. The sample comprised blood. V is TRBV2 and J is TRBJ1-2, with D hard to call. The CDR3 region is CASNLVRSIIDGYTF. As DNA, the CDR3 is TGTGCCAGCAACTTGGTTAGATCCATTATCGATGGCTACACCTTC.